The rows below give T cell receptor beta chains drawn from one sample of a study of PD-1 blockade in classical Hodgkin lymphoma. Clones were read by immunoSEQ multiplex PCR, and TCRdb kept only the in-frame ones, dropping some. This table has roughly 30,000 clones, about 86% appearing once. The source was CD4+ T cells from blood, collected before the fourth cycle of nivolumab. The receptors shown here come from a human donor with classical Hodgkin lymphoma. Each CDR3 is given with its conserved first and last residue. The order of the fields is V gene, J gene, D gene, clone size, CDR3 protein, CDR3 DNA. A D gene is named only where the DNA matches it firmly. The size field is filled for only some rows; it gives once, few, many or a size class.

>TRBV5-1|TRBJ2-5|TRBD2|.
CASSLGQLAAETQYF
TGCGCCAGCAGCTTGGGGCAACTAGCGGCGGAGACCCAGTACTTC
>TRBV7-9|TRBJ2-2|.|.
CASTQGRQTNTGELFF
TGTGCCAGCACCCAGGGACGGCAAACGAACACCGGGGAGCTGTTTTTT
>TRBV5-1|TRBJ2-1|.|.
CASSRRDSPRNEQFF
TGCGCCAGCAGCCGACGGGACTCGCCTAGGAATGAGCAGTTCTTC
>TRBV18|TRBJ1-2|.|.
CASSPLGPPRVDGYTF
TGTGCCAGCTCACCACTAGGGCCACCAAGGGTGGATGGCTACACCTTC
>TRBV4-1|TRBJ2-1|.|.
CASSQEGADAEQFF
TGCGCCAGCAGCCAAGAGGGGGCAGATGCTGAGCAGTTCTTC
>TRBV13|TRBJ2-3|.|.
CASSNTLGAQRITDTQYF
TGTGCCAGCAGCAATACCTTAGGGGCACAAAGAATTACAGATACGCAGTATTTT
>TRBV15|TRBJ1-4|.|.
CATSRDIGGGEKLFF
TGTGCCACCAGCAGAGATATCGGCGGGGGTGAAAAACTGTTTTTT
>TRBV7-6|TRBJ2-1|TRBD2|once
CASSLVVRPSGGRVNEQFF
TGTGCCAGCAGCTTAGTCGTTCGACCTAGCGGGGGGAGGGTAAATGAGCAGTTCTTC
>TRBV7-9|TRBJ2-7|TRBD1|.
CASSVGQSTYEQYF
TGTGCCAGCAGCGTGGGACAGTCAACTTACGAGCAGTACTTC
>TRBV2|TRBJ1-2|.|.
CASSELRSGGYTF
TGTGCCAGCAGTGAACTCCGAAGCGGTGGCTACACCTTC